The 22 T cell receptor beta chains presented below share a single source sample, sequenced in a study of shared clonotypes between healthy human individuals. Assay: immunoSEQ multiplex PCR; the TCRdb copy retains only in-frame clones and omits some. The table has about half a million clones, approximately 84% seen once. Material: PBMCs. Every receptor here comes from a woman aged 40-49 years in good health. Some clones in this sample may be carry-over from other donors' samples.

This chain joins TRBV29-1 and TRBJ2-3; TRBD2 agrees at 11 bases. The CDR3 loop spans 13 amino acids. The germline V gene encodes CDR1 SQVTM and CDR2 ANQGSEA. J was trimmed by 6 bases and V by 4 bases; bases with no gene match: 3. CDR3: CSVAPSGRDTQYF. The CDR3 DNA reads TGCAGCGTTGCCCCTAGCGGGAGGGATACGCAGTATTTT.

The chain couples TRBV5-4 to TRBJ1-2, with D uncertain. Germline V gene data show CDR1 as SGHNT and CDR2 as YYREEE (reference sequence). Trimming removed 4 bases from V and 1 base from J, with 14 bases in between. The CDR3 totals 15 residues. The CDR3 region has the DNA TGTGCCAGCAGCCCCTATGCGGGGAATAACTATGGCTACACCTTC. Translating it yields CASSPYAGNNYGYTF. Variable domain in full (rest from reference TRBV5-4 and TRBJ1-2): ETGVTQSPTHLIKTRGQQVTLRCSSQSGHNTVSWYQQALGQGPQFIFQYYREEENGRGNFPPRFSGLQFPNYSSELNVNALELDDSALYLCASSPYAGNNYGYTFGSGTRLTVV.

V and J are TRBV28 and TRBJ1-1; perhaps TRBD1 as D (6 bases). This CDR3 has 13 amino acids. From germline, CDR1 is MDHEN and CDR2 SYDVKM. Trimming took off 2 bases at V and 8 bases at J, with 12 bases between the two ends. The CDR3 nucleotides are TGTGCCAGCAGTTTAGGGGGGGCCAGGGAAGCTTTCTTT. The encoded protein is CASSLGGAREAFF.

This clone showed up many times. Other DNA variants within this sample encode the same CDR3. The CDR3: CASSLVRKTLSTSGRAGYEQYF. CDR3 DNA: TGTGCCAGCAGCTTAGTCCGTAAGACCCTTTCGACTAGCGGGAGGGCCGGGTACGAGCAGTACTTC. J is TRBJ2-7 and V is TRBV7-3; the match to TRBD2 covers 14 bases. Trimming took 2 bases from V and 4 from J; bases not matched to a gene: 22. The CDR3 loop spans 22 amino acids. Per germline, CDR1 SGHTA and CDR2 FQGTGA.

The rearrangement uses TRBV18 and TRBJ1-2, with TRBD1 identical over 9 bases. CDR3 length equals 14 residues. The trim removed 3 bases at V and 3 bases at J, leaving 2 bases unmatched. Germline V gene sequence: CDR1 KGHSH, CDR2 LQKENI. The CDR3 is CASSPRDRDYGYTF. The DNA of the CDR3 is TGTGCCAGCTCACCGAGGGACAGGGACTATGGCTACACCTTC.

The sample holds a few counts of this clone. Additional DNA sequences in this sample encode the identical CDR3. This chain links TRBV6-5 with TRBJ2-7; D not certain. Trimming stripped 2 bases from V and 6 bases from J, with 5 bases between. The CDR3 length is 11 residues. Germline lookup yields CDR1 MNHEY and CDR2 SVGAGI. The CDR3 region is CASSYNLEQYF. CDR3 DNA sequence: TGTGCCAGCAGTTACAATCTCGAGCAGTACTTC.

In its sample, this clone was seen a few times. Written as DNA, the CDR3 is TGTGCCAGCAGTGAGGGTGCAGTTCACGAGCAGTACTTC. It translates to CASSEGAVHEQYF. This chain links TRBV28 with TRBJ2-7, with D possibly being TRBD2 (5 bases). V was shortened by 5 bases and J by 5 bases, with 13 bases between the two germline ends. Germline V gene data show CDR1 as MDHEN and CDR2 as SYDVKM. CDR3 length: 13 amino acids.

The chain combines TRBV6-6 with TRBJ2-5, with D perhaps TRBD2 (6 bases). The DNA end lines up better with TRBJ2-7; the J call may be wrong. The CDR3 extends over 15 amino acids. Germline CDR1 is MNHNY and CDR2 is SVGAGI (reference sequence). For the CDR3, the DNA is TGTGCCAGCAGGACCTCGGGAGATCAATTTTACGAGCAGTACTTC. Protein: CASRTSGDQFYEQYF.

This chain uses TRBV5-1 with TRBJ1-1; 8 bases agree with TRBD1. Germline CDR1 SGHRS, CDR2 YFSETQ. The CDR3 runs 15 residues. V lost 7 bases to trimming and J lost 0 bases; unmatched junction nucleotides: 8. The CDR3 DNA is TGCGCCAGCGGCAACAGGGGGTCCATGAACACTGAAGCTTTCTTT. Its protein is CASGNRGSMNTEAFF.

The V call is TRBV7-2, the J call TRBJ1-4, with TRBD1 matching over 11 bases. CDR3 length: 15 amino acids. Per germline, CDR1 SGHTA and CDR2 FQGNSA. V was clipped by 5 bases and J by 7 bases; unmatched bases: 6. This chain's CDR3 is CASSLWTGGGEKLFF. CDR3 in DNA: TGTGCCAGCAGCCTGTGGACAGGGGGCGGTGAAAAACTGTTTTTT.

In its sample, this clone was seen once. One base separates it from a far larger clone, so it is likely a read error. The CDR3, as DNA: TGTGCCAGCAGTGACAGCAATCAGCCCAAGCATTTT. Translation gives CASSDSNQPKHF. The chain couples TRBV2 to TRBJ1-5; D call uncertain. Germline CDR1 reads SNHLY; CDR2 reads FYNNEI. There are 12 residues in the CDR3.

This chain uses TRBV5-1 with TRBJ2-3; D is uncertain. Between the trimmed V and J ends, which lost 0 bases and 6 bases, there was a span of 11 bases. CDR3 length: 14 amino acids. Germline CDR1 is SGHRS and CDR2 is YFSETQ. CDR3: CASSLGSSSDTQYF. Here the CDR3 DNA reads TGCGCCAGCAGCTTGGGGTCTAGTTCGGATACGCAGTATTTT.

The chain carries TRBV11-3 and TRBJ2-3, with TRBD2 identical over 8 bases. CDR3 length: 15 residues. Germline loops: CDR1 SGHNT, CDR2 YENEEA. V dropped 0 bases and J dropped 4; count of bases not matched to a gene: 3. The CDR3 sequence: CASSLDGRAADTQYF. The CDR3 region has the DNA TGTGCCAGCAGCTTAGACGGGAGGGCCGCAGATACGCAGTATTTT. Full variable domain (outside the CDR3, taken from reference TRBV11-3 and TRBJ2-3): EAGVVQSPRYKIIEKKQPVAFWCNPISGHNTLYWYLQNLGQGPELLIRYENEEAVDDSQLPKDRFSAERLKGVDSTLKIQPAELGDSAVYLCASSLDGRAADTQYFGPGTRLTVL.

The table lists this clone with a few counts. This chain joins TRBV10-2 and TRBJ1-1; 7 bases agree with TRBD1. CDR3 length equals 14 residues. Germline V lookup: CDR1 WSHSY, CDR2 SAAADI. With V trimmed by 8 bases and J by 5 bases, 11 bases remained unmatched. The CDR3 region is CASLRDSRRTEAFF. DNA of the CDR3: TGCGCCAGCCTCCGGGACAGTCGACGGACTGAAGCTTTCTTT.

V is TRBV15 and J is TRBJ2-5; the D is unclear. Germline V CDR1 and CDR2: LNHNV, YYDKDF (reference sequence). This CDR3 contains 14 residues. Trimming cost V 1 base and J 2 bases, with 8 bases left between them. The CDR3 DNA is TGTGCCACCAGCAGAGTTAGGGAACAAGAGACCCAGTACTTC. Protein sequence: CATSRVREQETQYF.

The V gene is TRBV2, the J gene TRBJ2-7; 9 bases align to TRBD1. V dropped 8 bases and J dropped 0; count of bases not matched to a gene: 2. The CDR3 runs 13 residues. The germline V gene has CDR1 SNHLY and CDR2 FYNNEI. CDR3 sequence (DNA): TGTGCCAGCGGGACAGGGAACTCCTACGAGCAGTACTTC. This translates into CASGTGNSYEQYF.

This clone was detected a few times. The chain links TRBV19 to TRBJ2-1; a possible D gene is TRBD1 (5 bases). With 3 bases removed from V and 5 bases from J, the gap between germline ends came to 11 bases. The CDR3 totals 14 residues. Germline V gene data show CDR1 as LNHDA and CDR2 as SQIVND (reference sequence). CDR3 sequence reads: CASSIRVHNNEQFF. The DNA for the CDR3 is TGTGCCAGTAGTATCAGGGTACACAACAATGAGCAGTTCTTC.

The chain joins TRBV27 to TRBJ1-1, with TRBD1 as a possible D gene (6 bases). V lost 6 bases to trimming and J lost 7 bases, with 18 bases between them. Germline CDR1 MNHEY, CDR2 SMNVEV (reference sequence). The CDR3 contains 14 residues. This CDR3 reads CASRKQGGGLEAFF. Written as DNA, the CDR3 is TGTGCCAGCAGAAAACAGGGAGGAGGGCTTGAAGCTTTCTTT.

This rearrangement joins TRBV30 to TRBJ1-2, with a weak D call TRBD1 (5 bases). Germline CDR1 reads GTSNPN; CDR2 reads SVGIG (reference sequence). The ends were cut back, 3 bases at V and 4 bases at J, with 24 bases in the middle. The CDR3 extends over 17 amino acids. This chain's CDR3 is CAWSKGRVAFGIYGYTF. In DNA, the CDR3 is TGTGCCTGGAGCAAGGGGAGGGTAGCCTTCGGGATCTATGGCTACACCTTC.

The rearrangement uses TRBV6-1 and TRBJ1-2, with 10 bases fitting TRBD1. The CDR3 consists of 16 residues. J lost 8 bases, V lost 4 bases, and 13 bases had no gene match. Germline V gives CDR1 MNHNS, CDR2 SASEGT. CDR3 in DNA: TGTGCCAGCAGTGGTTCGACCGGGACAGGGGTTCGGGGCTACACCTTC. Amino acids: CASSGSTGTGVRGYTF.

The V and J genes are TRBV7-9 and TRBJ1-4; 9 nucleotides agree with TRBD1. The CDR3 contains 14 residues. Germline CDR1 and CDR2: SEHNR and FQNEAQ (reference sequence). Trimming took 4 bases from V and 6 from J; bases not matched to a gene: 3. This chain's CDR3 is CASSWTGEDEKLFF. The CDR3 DNA reads as TGTGCCAGCAGCTGGACAGGGGAGGATGAAAAACTGTTTTTT.

This rearrangement joins TRBV27 to TRBJ1-5; D gene uncertain. CDR1 is MNHEY and CDR2 is SMNVEV in the germline V gene (reference sequence). Trimming cost V 6 bases and J 3 bases, with 21 bases left between them. This CDR3 is 17 amino acids long. CDR3 amino acids: CASSPNPGRTINQPQHF. The CDR3 region has the DNA TGTGCCAGCAGCCCTAACCCGGGCAGGACGATCAATCAGCCCCAGCATTTT.